This T cell receptor (beta chain) was captured by sequencing in a study of human T cells and chemical hapten exposure. Overall study context: Diphenylcyclopropenone was applied weekly to patients' scalps across the roughly 23-week study.

In this sample, this clonotype turned up many times. TCRdb called the RACE reads again in MiXCR, with one record for every CDR3 protein. This table holds more than 90,000 distinct CDR3 sequences, 10% to 12% found once. The time point is: patch test 2, 6 weeks after DPC sensitization. The treatment is: therapeutic diphenylcyclopropenone sensitization with weekly scalp DPC. Trimming pared 1 base from V and 9 bases from J, leaving 16 bases between. This CDR3 is 15 amino acids long. Per the germline V gene, CDR1 is LGHNA and CDR2 is YSLEER. The sequences come from whole blood, collected in connection with sensitization to the hapten diphenylcyclopropenone (DPC). The chain links TRBV4-3 to TRBJ2-1, with D perhaps TRBD2 (6 bases). The sequence was obtained from a woman aged 40 to 55 with alopecia areata. Some clones in this sample may be carry-over from other donors' samples. The CDR3 region is CASSQGTRGAGEQFF. The CDR3 nucleotides read TGCGCCAGCAGCCAAGGGACGCGGGGCGCGGGTGAGCAGTTCTTC.